This T cell receptor beta chain was profiled in a study of blood T cells in healthy people across ages. V was pared by 3 bases and J by 5 bases, with 12 bases of the junction left unmatched. CDR1 MNHEY and CDR2 SMNVEV come from the germline V gene (reference sequence). This CDR3 comprises 16 residues. A J-beta primer mix and a sample-barcoded 5' primer were used in a second PCR of roughly 7 to 12 cycles. TCRdb analysed the 5' RACE reads with MiXCR anew, one entry per CDR3 protein. The table includes roughly 1,500,000 distinct CDR3 sequences, approximately 42% detected once. The TCR comes from a young woman in good health. The V and J genes are TRBV27 and TRBJ2-7, with 8 bases fitting TRBD1. The material sequenced was blood. DNA of the CDR3: TGTGCCAGCAGTTTGGGTCAGGGCAGGGGGCAAAACGAGCAGTACTTC. It yields the protein CASSLGQGRGQNEQYF.